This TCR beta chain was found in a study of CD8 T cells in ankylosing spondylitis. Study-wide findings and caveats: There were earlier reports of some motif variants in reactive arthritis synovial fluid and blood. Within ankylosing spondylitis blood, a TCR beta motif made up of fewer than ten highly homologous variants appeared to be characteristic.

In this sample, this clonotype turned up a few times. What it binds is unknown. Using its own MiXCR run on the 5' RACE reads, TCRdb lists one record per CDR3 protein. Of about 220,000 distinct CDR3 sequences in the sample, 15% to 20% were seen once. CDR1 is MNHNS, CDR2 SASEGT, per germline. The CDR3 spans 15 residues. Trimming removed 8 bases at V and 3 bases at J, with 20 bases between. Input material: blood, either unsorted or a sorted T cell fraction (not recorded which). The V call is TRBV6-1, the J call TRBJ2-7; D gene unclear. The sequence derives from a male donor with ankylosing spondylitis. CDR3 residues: CASGLNLPPHYEQYF. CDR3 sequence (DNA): TGTGCCAGCGGGCTAAATCTCCCCCCGCACTACGAGCAGTACTTC.